One and the same sample provided the 9 T cell receptor beta chains below, sequenced in a study of PD-1 blockade in classical Hodgkin lymphoma. The data were produced by immunoSEQ multiplex PCR, yet TCRdb's version contains in-frame clones alone and is incomplete. Of over 35,000 clones in the sample, about 90% are singletons; the top ten hold roughly 9%. Each and every patient relapsed after autologous stem cell transplantation, and patients got differing brentuximab vedotin exposure. Sequencing was performed on peripheral blood mononuclear cells (PBMCs), taken at baseline. These receptor sequences come from a human donor with classical Hodgkin lymphoma.

The J gene is TRBJ1-5, the V gene TRBV6-6; D not resolved. Trimming removed 0 bases from V and 7 bases from J, with 13 bases in between. This CDR3 contains 15 residues. Germline V lookup: CDR1 MNHNY, CDR2 SVGAGI (reference sequence). The CDR3 DNA sequence: TGTGCCAGCAGTTACTCGGTTCGGGAGCGGCAGCCCCAGCATTTT. This sequence encodes CASSYSVRERQPQHF.

The rearrangement uses TRBV28 and TRBJ1-2, with unresolved D. This CDR3 spans 15 amino acids. V was clipped by 8 bases and J by 6 bases, with 22 bases between them. From germline, CDR1 is MDHEN and CDR2 SYDVKM. CDR3 DNA sequence: TGTGCCAGCGTAACAGTCGGCTTCTATGGAAATGGCTACACCTTC. It yields the protein CASVTVGFYGNGYTF.

The chain carries TRBV2 and TRBJ2-1, with TRBD1 matching 7 bases. The ends lost 5 bases at V and 7 bases at J; junction bases unmatched: 14. This CDR3 contains 16 residues. The germline CDR1 and CDR2 sequences are SNHLY and FYNNEI. In DNA form, the CDR3 reads TGTGCCAGCAGTCCCCGACAGGGAAGATCGGTGAATGAGCAGTTCTTC. Encoded protein: CASSPRQGRSVNEQFF.

The V gene is TRBV11-2, the J gene TRBJ2-4; unclear D gene. The V end lost 0 bases, the J end lost 0 bases, and 12 bases lay between the germline ends. The CDR3 has 17 residues. Germline V CDR1 and CDR2: SGHAT, FQNNGV. The CDR3 loop is CASSLDTAHPAKNIQYF. The DNA of the CDR3 is TGTGCCAGCAGCTTAGATACCGCGCATCCAGCCAAAAACATTCAGTACTTC.

This clone is a singleton in its sample. The chain recombines TRBV5-1 with TRBJ1-1; possibly TRBD1 for D (5 bases). Germline V gene data show CDR1 as SGHRS and CDR2 as YFSETQ. V lost 4 bases and J 3 bases, leaving 22 bases between the germline ends. This CDR3 region has 17 residues. The CDR3 here is CASSPGPGAPGHTEAFF. Written as DNA, the CDR3 is TGCGCCAGCAGCCCGGGACCGGGCGCCCCGGGGCACACTGAAGCTTTCTTT.

V usage is TRBV11-2 and J usage is TRBJ1-6; perhaps TRBD1 as D (5 bases). The CDR3 contains 14 residues. CDR1 and CDR2 from the germline V gene are SGHAT and FQNNGV. V was cut by 8 bases and J by 8 bases, with 16 bases left in between. CDR3 in DNA: TGTGCCAGCGGACGACAGTTCTTCGATTCACCCCTCCACTTT. Its translation is CASGRQFFDSPLHF. The whole variable domain, remainder taken from reference TRBV11-2 and TRBJ1-6, is EAGVAQSPRYKIIEKRQSVAFWCNPISGHATLYWYQQILGQGPKLLIQFQNNGVVDDSQLPKDRFSAERLKGVDSTLKIQPAKLEDSAVYLCASGRQFFDSPLHFGNGTRLTVT.

This clone was detected only a few times. Different DNA sequences within this sample yield the same CDR3. The chain joins TRBV6-6 to TRBJ2-7; 8 bases are a match to TRBD1. The CDR3 runs to 14 residues. Germline-derived CDR1 and CDR2 are MNHNY and SVGAGI (reference sequence). Germline trimming cut 0 bases from V and 3 bases from J; bases unmatched to any gene: 1. CDR3 region: CASSYSGQGYEQYF. The CDR3 DNA follows: TGTGCCAGCAGTTACTCAGGACAGGGCTACGAGCAGTACTTC.

This clone was detected once. The chain carries TRBV25-1 and TRBJ2-3; D unclear. The germline V and J ends were trimmed by 8 bases and 2 bases, with 14 bases remaining between them. This CDR3 is built from 14 residues. The germline V gene encodes CDR1 MGHDK and CDR2 SYGVNS. The CDR3 is CASVKWRFTDTQYF. In DNA form, the CDR3 reads TGTGCCAGCGTAAAATGGCGGTTCACAGATACGCAGTATTTT.

The CDR3 is CASSLSNGGSSYNEQFF. The CDR3, as DNA: TGTGCCAGCAGTTTATCGAATGGCGGGAGTTCCTACAATGAGCAGTTCTTC. V usage is TRBV27 and J usage is TRBJ2-1, with 7 bases lining up with TRBD2. Germline CDR1 is MNHEY and CDR2 is SMNVEV (reference sequence). The trim removed 0 bases at V and 1 base at J, leaving 6 bases unmatched. The CDR3 covers 17 residues.